The rows below give T cell receptor beta chains drawn from one sample of a study of sequential checkpoint blockade in melanoma. Measured with immunoSEQ multiplex PCR; TCRdb has only the in-frame clones, and not every one. The data hold about 13,000 clones, with 27% observed a single time. Source: tumor tissue (inferred from file names), taken from a patient given nivolumab and ipilimumab in sequence. The receptors here all came from a human donor with melanoma. Both conserved end residues are part of each CDR3. D genes are given only for firm matches. Size is omitted from some rows. Given values are once, few, many or a class for expanded clones.

CDR3 length,D gene,V gene,clone size,J gene,CDR3 protein,CDR3 DNA
13,TRBD2,TRBV9,few,TRBJ2-1,CASSDASFGTSLF,TGTGCCAGCAGTGATGCCTCGTTCGGGACTAGTCTCTTC
13,NA,TRBV6-1,NA,TRBJ2-7,CASSEAPYFQQYF,TGTGCCAGCAGTGAAGCCCCCTATTTCCAGCAGTACTTC
15,TRBD1,TRBV9,NA,TRBJ1-4,CASSLRTGLNEKLFF,TGTGCCAGCAGCCTTCGGACAGGGTTAAATGAAAAACTGTTTTTT
12,NA,TRBV29-1,NA,TRBJ1-1,CSVAGGLSEAFF,TGCAGCGTTGCGGGGGGGCTGAGTGAAGCTTTCTTT
15,TRBD1,TRBV5-1,NA,TRBJ1-3,CASSRDRNSGNTIYF,TGCGCCAGCAGCCGGGACAGGAACTCTGGAAACACCATATATTTT
13,NA,TRBV6-8,NA,TRBJ1-5,CASSYGSGQPQHF,TGTGCCAGCAGTTACGGCTCGGGGCAGCCCCAGCATTTT
18,NA,TRBV11-3,many,TRBJ1-3,CASSLLGRQLTPGNTIYF,TGTGCCAGCAGCTTACTCGGGCGACAGTTAACGCCTGGAAACACCATATATTTT
15,NA,TRBV5-1,NA,TRBJ1-1,CASSLTGVRRTEAFF,TGCGCCAGCAGCTTGACCGGGGTACGGCGCACTGAAGCTTTCTTT
15,TRBD1,TRBV28,NA,TRBJ1-1,CASSAPGTANTEAFF,TGTGCCAGCAGTGCGCCAGGGACAGCGAACACTGAAGCTTTCTTT
14,NA,TRBV6-8,few,TRBJ2-1,CASSYPSSYNEQFF,TGTGCCAGCAGTTACCCGAGCTCCTACAATGAGCAGTTCTTC
15,NA,TRBV28,few,TRBJ1-1,CASSIGGRSNTEAFF,TGTGCCAGCTCAATCGGCGGCAGATCGAACACTGAAGCTTTCTTT
17,NA,TRBV9,many,TRBJ2-7,CASSVGSGSNMFYEQYF,TGTGCCAGCAGCGTAGGGTCGGGATCCAATATGTTCTACGAGCAGTACTTC
17,TRBD2,TRBV5-1,NA,TRBJ2-1,CASSASRSGRAGNEQFF,TGCGCCAGCAGCGCCTCCCGTAGCGGGAGGGCCGGGAATGAGCAGTTCTTC
18,TRBD2,TRBV9,NA,TRBJ2-1,CASSVAPRHSSGINEQFF,TGTGCCAGCAGCGTAGCCCCCCGGCACTCTAGCGGGATTAATGAGCAGTTCTTC
13,NA,TRBV6-8,NA,TRBJ1-5,CASSYGQNQPQHF,TGTGCCAGCAGTTATGGGCAAAATCAGCCCCAGCATTTT
18,TRBD2,TRBV18,NA,TRBJ2-3,CASSPLRLAGANRDTQYF,TGTGCCAGCTCACCACTACGGCTAGCGGGGGCAAACCGAGATACGCAGTATTTT
13,TRBD1,TRBV19,NA,TRBJ1-2,CASNRDRDYGYTF,TGTGCCAGTAACAGGGACAGGGATTATGGCTACACCTTC
13,NA,TRBV12-5,few,TRBJ2-3,CASQYSGTDTQYF,TGTGCCAGCCAATATAGTGGCACAGATACGCAGTATTTT
15,NA,TRBV6-8,few,TRBJ1-4,CASSYSTATNEKLFF,TGTGCCAGCAGTTACTCGACGGCAACTAATGAAAAACTGTTTTTT
18,NA,TRBV11-3,many,TRBJ1-1,CASSSTGPSGGAPTEAFF,TGTGCCAGCAGCTCTACTGGACCTTCCGGGGGCGCCCCCACTGAAGCTTTCTTT
14,NA,TRBV7-7,many,TRBJ2-7,CASSPDLSSYEQYF,TGTGCCAGCAGCCCGGACTTATCCTCCTACGAGCAGTACTTC
18,TRBD1,TRBV28,NA,TRBJ2-5,CASSGSGTGWGRGETQYF,TGTGCCAGCAGTGGTTCCGGGACAGGGTGGGGGAGAGGAGAGACCCAGTACTTC
14,NA,TRBV6-8,few,TRBJ1-2,CASSRSTGTYGYTF,TGTGCCAGCAGTCGTTCGACAGGAACCTATGGCTACACCTTC
14,NA,TRBV9,NA,TRBJ2-5,CASSVDSGVETQYF,TGTGCCAGCAGCGTAGATTCCGGGGTCGAGACCCAGTACTTC
22,TRBD2,TRBV6-1,NA,TRBJ2-1,CASSEDSWLFFFREGSINEQFF,TGTGCCAGCAGTGAAGATTCTTGGCTGTTCTTTTTCCGGGAGGGCTCTATCAATGAGCAGTTCTTC
14,TRBD2,TRBV5-1,NA,TRBJ2-7,CASRLAGGTYEQYF,TGCGCCAGCAGGCTAGCGGGAGGGACCTACGAGCAGTACTTC
13,NA,TRBV23-1,many,TRBJ1-2,CASSFTGPTGYTF,TGCGCCAGCAGCTTCACCGGACCGACAGGCTACACCTTC
15,NA,TRBV11-3,many,TRBJ1-5,CASSFTSTRSRPQHF,TGTGCCAGCAGCTTTACCTCGACCCGGTCGCGGCCCCAGCATTTT
15,TRBD1,TRBV6-8,few,TRBJ2-7,CASSYSRDRGPVQYF,TGTGCCAGCAGTTACTCGCGGGACAGGGGACCAGTCCAGTACTTC
16,TRBD2,TRBV6-8,NA,TRBJ2-2,CASSEVPGLAGGELFF,TGTGCCAGCAGTGAGGTGCCGGGACTAGCGGGCGGGGAGCTGTTTTTT
17,NA,TRBV30,large,TRBJ2-7,CAWRNPQSQEFPYEQYF,TGTGCCTGGCGAAACCCTCAGTCACAGGAGTTTCCCTACGAGCAGTACTTC
15,NA,TRBV28,few,TRBJ2-7,CASTVLVAGLYEQYF,TGTGCCAGCACCGTGTTAGTGGCGGGACTCTACGAGCAGTACTTC
15,NA,TRBV6-8,few,TRBJ2-5,CASSSPYTGSETQYF,TGTGCCAGCAGTTCTCCATACACAGGGTCAGAGACCCAGTACTTC
16,NA,TRBV11-3,few,TRBJ2-7,CASSPRQSPPTYEQYF,TGTGCCAGCAGCCCGAGACAGTCTCCCCCTACCTACGAGCAGTACTTC
17,TRBD2,TRBV5-1,NA,TRBJ2-5,CASSYLAGGPAGETQYF,TGCGCCAGCAGCTACTTAGCGGGAGGGCCGGCGGGGGAGACCCAGTACTTC
14,TRBD1,TRBV28,NA,TRBJ1-1,CATVRDRVNTEAFF,TGTGCCACCGTCCGGGACAGGGTGAACACTGAAGCTTTCTTT
16,TRBD1,TRBV28,NA,TRBJ1-4,CASSLPQGAANEKLFF,TGTGCCAGCAGTTTGCCACAGGGGGCAGCTAATGAAAAACTGTTTTTT
15,NA,TRBV11-3,many,TRBJ2-4,CASSAETWTGNIQYF,TGTGCCAGCAGCGCCGAGACGTGGACGGGAAACATTCAGTACTTC
13,NA,TRBV29-1,NA,TRBJ1-2,CSVEDLPLDGYTF,TGCAGCGTTGAAGATCTGCCCTTGGATGGCTACACCTTC
14,NA,TRBV23-1,NA,TRBJ1-2,CASSQDVGGTDYTF,TGCGCCAGCAGCCAAGATGTAGGGGGTACTGACTACACCTTC
15,NA,TRBV6-8,few,TRBJ1-1,CASSYQIQPNTEAFF,TGTGCCAGCAGTTACCAGATACAGCCGAACACTGAAGCTTTCTTT
14,NA,TRBV6-8,many,TRBJ1-1,CASTAGGTYTEAFF,TGTGCCAGCACCGCCGGGGGGACGTACACTGAAGCTTTCTTT
14,TRBD1,TRBV19,NA,TRBJ1-5,CASSGRTGNQPQHF,TGTGCCAGTAGTGGACGGACAGGAAATCAGCCCCAGCATTTT
15,TRBD2,TRBV5-1,NA,TRBJ2-5,CASSVSGGSGETQYF,TGCGCCAGCAGCGTGAGCGGGGGATCGGGGGAGACCCAGTACTTC
16,TRBD2,TRBV6-7,few,TRBJ2-1,CASSYSGLAAYNEQFF,TGTGCCAGCAGTTACTCGGGACTAGCGGCCTACAATGAGCAGTTCTTC
13,NA,TRBV29-1,NA,TRBJ1-1,CSVVFHMNTEAFF,TGCAGCGTTGTGTTTCACATGAACACTGAAGCTTTCTTT
17,NA,TRBV11-3,few,TRBJ1-3,CASSPTSSRGTGNTIYF,TGTGCCAGCAGCCCTACATCGTCGAGGGGAACTGGAAACACCATATATTTT
12,NA,TRBV18,NA,TRBJ2-3,CASSDSGSTQYF,TGTGCCAGCTCGGATAGCGGTAGTACGCAGTATTTT
16,NA,TRBV5-1,NA,TRBJ2-3,CASSLGGAVRTDTQYF,TGCGCCAGCAGCTTGGGAGGGGCGGTTCGCACAGATACGCAGTATTTT
15,NA,TRBV28,few,TRBJ2-5,CASSLEGIGMETQYF,TGTGCCAGCAGCCTGGAGGGGATTGGTATGGAGACCCAGTACTTC
16,NA,TRBV28,many,TRBJ2-2,CASSLVGIGYTGELFF,TGTGCCAGCAGTTTGGTAGGGATTGGGTACACCGGGGAGCTGTTTTTT